This TCR beta chain is drawn from a study of blood T cells in healthy people across ages. Findings and limits, study-wide: Researchers judged that diversity estimates from one million T cells fell short of true values.

Next came a second PCR, run for about 7 to 12 cycles, which used a sample-barcoded 5' primer along with a J-beta primer mix. TCRdb recomputed calls from the 5' RACE reads with MiXCR, one row per CDR3 protein. The sample lists about 280,000 distinct CDR3 sequences, 25% to 30% occurring once. The ends were cut back, 6 bases at V and 9 bases at J, with 15 bases in the middle. Germline loops: CDR1 ENHRY, CDR2 SYGVKD. The CDR3 covers 13 residues. In the case of this clonotype: Its antigen is currently unknown.

The sample providers were healthy Caucasian people from Russia, aged roughly 6 to 90. This sequence originates from a woman in her sixties or seventies in good health. The chain uses TRBV10-3 and TRBJ2-4; D might be TRBD2 (5 bases). Material for sequencing was blood. CDR3 amino acids: CAIRSPGDVIQYF. In DNA form, the CDR3 reads TGTGCCATCAGATCCCCCGGGGATGTCATTCAGTACTTC.